This TCR beta chain was sequenced during a study of cytomegalovirus exposure and HLA in healthy donors. Whole-study findings and limits: Immune exposure was documented only through CMV serostatus.

Looked up from germline, CDR1 is SGHNT and CDR2 is YENEEA. V lost 6 bases and J 1 base, leaving 9 bases between the germline ends. The CDR3 extends over 14 amino acids. This clone showed up just a few times. Its matching antigen is unknown. Every donor was a healthy person donating bone marrow. PCR involved 60 Vbeta and 13 Jbeta primers. Assay: immunoSEQ multiplex PCR; the TCRdb copy retains only in-frame clones and omits some. Here the sample spans more than 95,000 clones, approximately 80% being singletons. The sequence came from a man aged 25 to 45 in good health and CMV-seropositive. Sequenced: PBMCs. The genes are TRBV11-3 and TRBJ2-2; D remains unclear. DNA for the CDR3: TGTGCCAGCAGTGAACGAGGGAACACCGGGGAGCTGTTTTTT. As protein: CASSERGNTGELFF.